The entry below describes one T cell receptor beta chain. Profiled with immunoSEQ multiplex PCR; TCRdb holds only in-frame clones, not every one. Here the sample spans about 88,000 clones, roughly 88% being singletons. In germline, CDR1 is SNHLY, CDR2 FYNNEI. The CDR3 has 18 amino acids. With 3 bases removed from V and 2 bases from J, the gap between germline ends came to 22 bases. This sample is drawn from a study of blood T cell repertoires in COVID-19. The specimen was peripheral blood. The receptor's source is an elderly woman with acute or convalescent COVID-19. The chain uses TRBV2 and TRBJ1-2; no definite D call. The CDR3 DNA follows: TGTGCCAGCAGTGATATTGGGCCCCCGCAGCCGCCGAACTATGGCTACACCTTC. Translation gives CASSDIGPPQPPNYGYTF.